Only one count was recorded for the clone carrying this T cell receptor beta chain. Its antigen is unknown. V lost 4 bases, J lost 0 bases, and 14 bases lay in between. The CDR3 spans 16 residues. Germline V gene sequence: CDR1 SGHDT, CDR2 YYEEEE. The data originate from a study of siplizumab effects on memory and regulatory T cells. Data came from immunoSEQ multiplex PCR; TCRdb stores just in-frame clones and leaves some out. The sample carries around 95,000 clones, around 92% recorded once. Study-wide results and caveats: Treg-derived clones made up an average of around 75% of mappable alloreactive CD4+ clones with siplizumab and 25% to 30% in controls. Alloreactive sequences tracing back to unstimulated CD4+ memory cells were significantly reduced by siplizumab.

The source of this sequence is a human donor in good health. Sequencing was done on a sample of CD4+ T cells sorted from blood. The chain joins TRBV5-6 to TRBJ1-5, with D perhaps matching TRBD1 (6 bases). The CDR3 reads CASSGTGRGSNQPQHF. The CDR3 bases are TGTGCCAGCAGCGGTACAGGGAGGGGTAGCAATCAGCCCCAGCATTTT.